These 21 T cell receptor beta chains originate from one sample sequenced in a study of vaccination effects on CD4 cells after COVID-19. Their specific antigens are unknown. Assay used: immunoSEQ multiplex PCR; TCRdb lists only in-frame clones, some missing. This sample yields some 22,000 clones, of which roughly 76% are seen a single time; about 9.3% belongs to the top ten. Using viral peptide pools, the ViraFEST assay grew out antigen-specific CD4+ T cells prior to sequencing. Following culture for under 12 days, CD4+ T cells were isolated. Of the BNT162b2 and mRNA-1273 vaccines, participants received two doses of one or the other. The sample was CD4+ T cells from PBMCs cultured with HCoV-229E spike peptides, taken after COVID-19 vaccination. Receptors originate from a human donor who received a COVID-19 vaccine.

This CDR3 is CSASGQPPYEQYF. The CDR3 nucleotides read TGCAGTGCTAGTGGACAGCCCCCCTACGAGCAGTACTTC. This chain uses TRBV20-1 with TRBJ2-7, with D possibly being TRBD1 (6 bases). V was shortened by 3 bases and J by 2 bases, with 11 bases between the two germline ends. Germline CDR1 is DFQATT and CDR2 is SNEGSKA (reference sequence). This CDR3 is built from 13 residues.

The chain combines TRBV4-1 with TRBJ1-4; 9 nucleotides agree with TRBD1. This CDR3 has 14 amino acids. V lost 4 bases, J lost 8 bases, and 5 bases stayed unmatched. Germline lookup yields CDR1 MGHRA and CDR2 YSYEKL. The DNA of the CDR3 is TGCGCCAGCAGCCTCAGACAGGGGGACGAAAAACTGTTTTTT. Its protein product is CASSLRQGDEKLFF.

The chain links TRBV5-6 to TRBJ2-5; D is unresolved. CDR1 and CDR2 (germline): SGHDT, YYEEEE. V gave up 1 base and J gave up 5 bases, with 6 bases separating them. This CDR3 comprises 12 residues. Written as DNA, the CDR3 is TGTGCCAGCAGCTTGAAAACGGAGACCCAGTACTTC. This codes for CASSLKTETQYF. Full variable domain (missing parts from reference TRBV5-6 and TRBJ2-5): DAGVTQSPTHLIKTRGQQVTLRCSPKSGHDTVSWYQQALGQGPQFIFQYYEEEERQRGNFPDRFSGHQFPNYSSELNVNALLLGDSALYLCASSLKTETQYFGPGTRLLVL.

The V and J genes are TRBV19 and TRBJ1-1; TRBD1 is a possible D gene (5 bases). Germline CDR1 and CDR2: LNHDA and SQIVND (reference sequence). V lost 3 bases and J lost 4, with 18 bases in between. The CDR3 is made up of 16 amino acids. The CDR3 loop reads CASSIGGRGRGTEAFF. The CDR3 DNA sequence: TGTGCCAGTAGTATCGGAGGTAGGGGTAGAGGCACTGAAGCTTTCTTT. The full variable domain, rest sourced from reference TRBV19 and TRBJ1-1, is DGGITQSPKYLFRKEGQNVTLSCEQNLNHDAMYWYRQDPGQGLRLIYYSQIVNDFQKGDIAEGYSVSREKKESFPLTVTSAQKNPTAFYLCASSIGGRGRGTEAFFGQGTRLTVV.

This clone is a singleton in its sample. The chain has TRBV5-1 and TRBJ2-1, with 11 bases matching TRBD2. V was clipped by 4 bases and J by 5 bases; unmatched bases: 2. Germline CDR1 reads SGHRS; CDR2 reads YFSETQ. The length of the CDR3 is 14 residues. The CDR3 reads CASSRSGRDNEQFF. DNA of the CDR3: TGCGCCAGCAGCCGTAGCGGGAGGGACAATGAGCAGTTCTTC.

This clone has a single count. The genes are TRBV6-5 and TRBJ1-5; D might be TRBD1 (5 bases). Trimming shortened V by 5 bases and J by 7 bases, and 9 bases separated the two germline ends. The CDR3 covers 12 residues. Germline V gives CDR1 MNHEY, CDR2 SVGAGI. CDR3 bases: TGTGCCAGCAGTAGCCGGGGGCAGCCCCAGCATTTT. As protein: CASSSRGQPQHF.

The V call is TRBV14, the J call TRBJ1-1; 10 bases fit TRBD1. Germline V gene sequence: CDR1 SGHDN, CDR2 FVKESK. The V segment lost 4 bases and the J segment 2 bases; nucleotides outside the gene matches: 4. CDR3 length: 15 residues. The CDR3 DNA reads TGTGCCAGCAGCCCATCGACAGGGGGCAACACTGAAGCTTTCTTT. Its translation is CASSPSTGGNTEAFF.

The chain recombines TRBV6-1 with TRBJ1-2; D might be TRBD1 (6 bases). The CDR3 totals 18 residues. Germline loops: CDR1 MNHNS, CDR2 SASEGT. Between the trimmed V and J ends, which lost 6 bases and 0 bases, there was a span of 23 bases. The CDR3 DNA sequence: TGTGCCAGCAGGGAAACGCGGGCTCCGGACAGTTCTAACTATGGCTACACCTTC. It codes for CASRETRAPDSSNYGYTF.

This rearrangement joins TRBV6-2 or TRBV6-3 to TRBJ1-2; maybe TRBD1 (5 bases). V was cut by 6 bases and J by 2 bases, with 16 bases left in between. Germline V gene sequence: CDR1 MNHEY, CDR2 SVGEGT. CDR3 length: 15 amino acids. The CDR3 DNA follows: TGTGCCAGCAGCCCAACCCGCCCAGGGAACTATGGCTACACCTTC. Amino acid sequence: CASSPTRPGNYGYTF.

The V gene is TRBV5-4, the J gene TRBJ2-2, with D possibly being TRBD2 (6 bases). The CDR3 extends over 14 amino acids. Trimming cost V 0 bases and J 4 bases, with 7 bases left between them. CDR1 and CDR2 (germline): SGHNT, YYREEE (reference sequence). As DNA, the CDR3 is TGTGCCAGCAGCTTGGCCGGGGGCACCGGGGAGCTGTTTTTT. As protein: CASSLAGGTGELFF.

The rearrangement uses TRBV19 and TRBJ1-5, with TRBD1 as a possible D gene (6 bases). Looked up from germline, CDR1 is LNHDA and CDR2 is SQIVND (reference sequence). The CDR3 runs to 13 residues. Deletions cut 4 bases from V and 5 bases from J, with 9 bases between. In DNA, the CDR3 is TGTGCCAGTAGTAGAGACAGGTATCAGCCCCAGCATTTT. Translated: CASSRDRYQPQHF.

The genes are TRBV6-6 and TRBJ1-3; 8 bases map to TRBD1. The CDR3 loop spans 16 amino acids. The germline V gene encodes CDR1 MNHNY and CDR2 SVGAGI (reference sequence). Unmatched junction bases numbered 11, after V lost 6 bases and J lost 4 bases. The CDR3, as DNA: TGTGCCAGCAGCCAAACTAAGACAGGGGACGGAAACACCATATATTTT. As protein: CASSQTKTGDGNTIYF.

This clone was picked up one time. The chain carries TRBV5-1 and TRBJ2-1, with D possibly matching TRBD2 (6 bases). Germline loops: CDR1 SGHRS, CDR2 YFSETQ. Trimming took off 1 base at V and 1 base at J, with 6 bases between the two ends. The CDR3 length is 14 residues. The CDR3 DNA sequence: TGCGCCAGCAGCTTGCGGGAGTCCTACAATGAGCAGTTCTTC. Amino acid sequence: CASSLRESYNEQFF.

V is TRBV7-8 and J is TRBJ1-1; no firm D call. CDR1 is SGHVS, CDR2 FQNEAQ, per germline. This CDR3 region has 12 residues. Trimming took 1 base from V and 5 from J, leaving 5 bases between them. In DNA form, the CDR3 reads TGTGCCAGCAGCTTAGGGGAGACTGAAGCTTTCTTT. Its protein product is CASSLGETEAFF.

J is TRBJ2-7 and V is TRBV5-5; perhaps TRBD2 as D (5 bases). V was pared by 0 bases and J by 4 bases, with 11 bases between. Germline values: CDR1 SGHKS, CDR2 YYEKEE (reference sequence). CDR3 size: 14 residues. This CDR3 reads CASSLAGLGYEQYF. The CDR3 nucleotides are TGTGCCAGCAGCTTGGCAGGACTCGGTTACGAGCAGTACTTC. Combining the CDR3 with reference TRBV5-5 and TRBJ2-7 gives the whole variable domain DAGVTQSPTHLIKTRGQQVTLRCSPISGHKSVSWYQQVLGQGPQFIFQYYEKEERGRGNFPDRFSARQFPNYSSELNVNALLLGDSALYLCASSLAGLGYEQYFGPGTRLTVT.

The rearrangement uses TRBV7-2 and TRBJ2-3, with a possible D match to TRBD2 (6 bases). This CDR3 region has 14 residues. Germline CDR1 is SGHTA and CDR2 is FQGNSA. Trimming shortened V by 8 bases and J by 2 bases, and 14 bases separated the two germline ends. The CDR3 is CASGGKPLTDTQYF. CDR3 nucleotide sequence: TGTGCCAGCGGCGGGAAACCACTCACAGATACGCAGTATTTT.

The chain combines TRBV4-1 with TRBJ1-2; no firm D call. The germline V gene has CDR1 MGHRA and CDR2 YSYEKL. The CDR3 has 15 residues. V shed 3 bases and J shed 4 bases, with 15 bases lying between them. The CDR3 nucleotides are TGCGCCAGCAGCCAGGCGCTGGGCTTGGGCTATGGCTACACCTTC. As protein: CASSQALGLGYGYTF.

The chain carries TRBV25-1 and TRBJ1-2; D is undetermined. CDR1 and CDR2 (germline): MGHDK, SYGVNS. The CDR3 is 11 residues long. V lost 3 bases and J 7 bases, leaving 6 bases between the germline ends. CDR3 protein: CASSDGGGYTF. In DNA form, the CDR3 reads TGTGCCAGCAGTGACGGAGGTGGCTACACCTTC.

This chain joins TRBV6-5 and TRBJ1-2; 7 bases are a match to TRBD1. This CDR3 has 13 amino acids. Trimming removed 0 bases from V and 7 bases from J; junction bases left unmatched: 2. Germline CDR1 reads MNHEY; CDR2 reads SVGAGI. This CDR3 is CASSYSNRGGYTF. The CDR3, as DNA: TGTGCCAGCAGTTACTCGAACAGGGGTGGCTACACCTTC.

V usage is TRBV18 and J usage is TRBJ1-4; D remains ambiguous. V was cut by 0 bases and J by 8 bases, with 10 bases left in between. The CDR3 contains 14 residues. Germline lookup yields CDR1 KGHSH and CDR2 LQKENI. The CDR3 reads CASSPPETGEKLFF. The CDR3 DNA is TGTGCCAGCTCACCACCGGAAACGGGAGAAAAACTGTTTTTT.

V gene TRBV5-1 combines with J gene TRBJ1-3; maybe TRBD1 (6 bases). This CDR3 spans 17 amino acids. The germline CDR1 and CDR2 sequences are SGHRS and YFSETQ. V lost 1 base, J lost 7 bases, and 21 bases lay in between. The DNA for the CDR3 is TGCGCCAGCAGCTTGACTACAGGGAATCGTCGAGGGAACACCATATATTTT. It is translated as CASSLTTGNRRGNTIYF.